The 18 T cell receptor beta chains reported below all come from one sample, sequenced in a study of T cells in women clearing cervical HPV infection. Measured with immunoSEQ multiplex PCR; TCRdb has only the in-frame clones, and not every one. The ten most abundant clones cover about 4.4% of a sample with about 30,000 clones. Sequenced input: blood buffy coat. These receptors came from a woman between 18 and 70 years old with a cervical HPV16 infection that either progressed to CIN3+ or cleared (not recorded which).

Comments on this clone: The read comes to an end 3 residues before the CDR3 does, leaving the germline J gene to fill in the end. The chain recombines TRBV20-1 with TRBJ2-7, with D unclear. The germline V gene has CDR1 DFQATT and CDR2 SNEGSKA (reference sequence). The CDR3 spans 12 residues. V shed 4 bases and J shed 3 bases, with 10 bases lying between them. CDR3 sequence: CSAIGRYYEQYF. The covered CDR3 bases are TGCAGTGCTATAGGCAGGTACTACGAG.

About this clone: The read ends 3 residues early relative to the CDR3; the germline J gene fills the gap. The J gene is TRBJ1-2, the V gene TRBV18; TRBD1 aligns across 7 bases. The CDR3 is 14 residues long. From germline, CDR1 is KGHSH and CDR2 LQKENI. The CDR3 DNA, read in part, is TGTGCCAGCTCACCAAACAGGGGAGGAGGAGGC. This gives the protein CASSPNRGGGG. The whole CDR3 sequence is CASSPNRGGGGYTF.

In regard to this clone: The sequence runs out 3 residues before the end of the CDR3; the remainder is reconstructed from the germline J gene. The rearrangement joins TRBV5-1 to TRBJ1-4; D is unclear. The CDR3 totals 12 residues. Per germline, CDR1 SGHRS and CDR2 YFSETQ. Trimming removed 0 bases at V and 7 bases at J, with 4 bases between. The covered CDR3 bases are TGCGCCAGCAGCTTGGGTCGTGAAAAA. Translation gives CASSLGREK. The entire CDR3 protein is CASSLGREKLFF.

With regard to this clone: The read comes to an end 3 residues before the CDR3 does, leaving the germline J gene to fill in the end. The chain recombines TRBV7-7 with TRBJ1-2, with TRBD1 as a possible D gene (5 bases). This CDR3 is 13 amino acids long. Germline lookup yields CDR1 SSHAT and CDR2 FNYEAQ (reference sequence). CDR3 loop: CASSPRASGDYTF. The CDR3 bases that were read are TGTGCCAGCAGCCCCAGGGCTAGCGGTGAC.

About this clone: The read ends 3 residues early relative to the CDR3; the germline J gene fills the gap. The rearrangement uses TRBV10-3 and TRBJ1-4; the match to TRBD1 covers 8 bases. The germline V gene encodes CDR1 ENHRY and CDR2 SYGVKD. CDR3 length: 14 amino acids. The ends lost 4 bases at V and 10 bases at J; junction bases unmatched: 8. CDR3 amino acids: CAISVTGVEGKLFF. Partial CDR3 DNA: TGTGCCATCAGTGTGACAGGGGTAGAAGGAAAA.

On this clone itself: Sequencing ends 3 residues short of the CDR3 end; the germline J gene provides the rest. V is TRBV19 and J is TRBJ1-1; TRBD1 might be the D (5 bases). The germline V gene has CDR1 LNHDA and CDR2 SQIVND (reference sequence). This CDR3 has 17 amino acids. Partial CDR3 DNA: TGTGCCAGTAGTAAAGACAGAACCCGAGCAACTAATGAAAAA. Its translation: CASSKDRTRATNEK. The CDR3 in its entirety is CASSKDRTRATNEKAFF.

In regard to this clone: Sequencing ends 3 residues short of the CDR3 end; the germline J gene provides the rest. The chain is built from TRBV6-2 or TRBV6-3 and TRBJ1-4; TRBD1 might be the D (5 bases). The germline V gene has CDR1 MNHEY and CDR2 SVGEGT. V was trimmed by 6 bases and J by 8 bases, leaving 7 bases between them. The CDR3 extends over 11 amino acids. The CDR3 bases that were read are TGTGCCAGCAGACGGGGGGAAAAA. Translated: CASRRGEK. The full CDR3 protein reads CASRRGEKLFF.

About this clone: Read coverage stops 3 residues before the CDR3 terminus; the germline J gene supplies the remainder. The chain is built from TRBV6-4 and TRBJ1-6; tentatively, D is TRBD1 (5 bases). This CDR3 has 14 amino acids. Germline CDR1 is MRHNA and CDR2 is SNTAGT. Trimming cost V 6 bases and J 7 bases, with 13 bases left between them. The part of the CDR3 DNA that was read is TGTGCCAGCAGCAGACAGCCTTTCAATTCACCC. Translating gives CASSRQPFNSP. In full, the CDR3 is CASSRQPFNSPLHF.

Concerning this clone: The CDR3 extends 3 residues past the end of the read, so its final part is completed from the germline J gene. The rearrangement joins TRBV18 to TRBJ2-5; TRBD1 matches at 7 bases. The germline gives CDR1 KGHSH, CDR2 LQKENI. The CDR3 extends over 15 amino acids. V was clipped by 3 bases and J by 6 bases; unmatched bases: 10. The CDR3 is CASSPTGHSNQTQYF. The CDR3 DNA, read in part, is TGTGCCAGCTCACCGACAGGGCATAGCAATCAGACC.

As to this clone: The read gets to within 3 residues of the CDR3 end, and the germline J gene fills in the rest. The chain employs TRBV12-3 or TRBV12-4 and TRBJ2-5; weak D call: TRBD2 (5 bases). V lost 2 bases to trimming and J lost 5 bases, with 12 bases between them. CDR3 length equals 14 residues. The CDR3 DNA, read in part, is TGTGCCAGCAGTTTACATGGCGGGCAGGAGACC. Translating it yields CASSLHGGQET. The whole CDR3 reads CASSLHGGQETQYF.

Points on this clone: The CDR3 end lies 3 residues beyond the end of the read and is filled in from the germline J gene. J is TRBJ2-3 and V is TRBV7-8; D is unclear. With 1 base removed from V and 2 bases from J, the gap between germline ends came to 4 bases. Germline CDR1 reads SGHVS; CDR2 reads FQNEAQ. The CDR3 loop spans 13 amino acids. The part of the CDR3 DNA that was read is TGTGCCAGCAGCTTAGAGCCCACAGATACG. Its protein product is CASSLEPTDT. The complete CDR3 reads CASSLEPTDTQYF.

Comments on this clone: The read ends 3 residues early relative to the CDR3; the germline J gene fills the gap. The chain combines TRBV20-1 with TRBJ1-4; TRBD1 matches at 8 bases. This CDR3 contains 15 residues. J was trimmed by 7 bases and V by 0 bases; bases with no gene match: 7. Germline loops: CDR1 DFQATT, CDR2 SNEGSKA (reference sequence). The CDR3 sequence is CSARDIRGLSEKLFF. Incomplete CDR3 DNA: TGCAGTGCTAGAGATATCAGGGGGCTTTCTGAAAAA.

Worth noting for this clone: The DNA ends 3 residues before the CDR3 does, and the rest of the CDR3 is filled in from the germline J gene. The rearrangement links TRBV18 to TRBJ2-2; 7 nucleotides agree with TRBD1. CDR1 and CDR2 (germline): KGHSH, LQKENI. V lost 3 bases, J lost 0 bases, and 4 bases stayed unmatched. This CDR3 contains 16 residues. The sequenced CDR3 bases are TGTGCCAGCTCACCGGGACAGACGACGAACACCGGGGAG. Translated: CASSPGQTTNTGE. The full CDR3 protein is CASSPGQTTNTGELFF.

The sequenced CDR3 bases are TGCAGCACCAAGGGGGGGGAGGACTATGGT. This gives the protein CSTKGGEDYG. The full CDR3 sequence reads CSTKGGEDYGQYF. The chain carries TRBV29-1 and TRBJ2-4; D perhaps matches TRBD2 (7 bases). The DNA ends 3 residues before the CDR3 does, and the rest of the CDR3 is filled in from the germline J gene. Germline CDR1 SQVTM, CDR2 ANQGSEA. The CDR3 is 13 amino acids.

To note about this clone: The CDR3 goes on 3 residues after the read ends, and that part is filled in from the germline J gene. The chain employs TRBV19 and TRBJ2-7; 11 nucleotides line up with TRBD1. Germline V CDR1 and CDR2: LNHDA, SQIVND (reference sequence). This CDR3 comprises 15 residues. The ends lost 5 bases at V and 3 bases at J; junction bases unmatched: 6. Incomplete CDR3 DNA: TGTGCCAGTAGTTCTTCGGGACAGGGGGTCTACGAG. This gives the protein CASSSSGQGVYE. The full CDR3 protein is CASSSSGQGVYEQYF.

In the case of this clone: Sequence at one end of the junction differs from germline and may be a read error. Read coverage stops 3 residues before the CDR3 terminus; the germline J gene supplies the remainder. The chain is built from TRBV4-2 and TRBJ1-6, with 8 bases lining up with TRBD1. CDR1 and CDR2 from the germline V gene are LGHNA and YNFKEQ. This CDR3 spans 15 amino acids. This CDR3 reads CASSQELQGGSPLHF. The covered CDR3 bases are TGCGCCAGCAGCCAAGAGCTACAGGGGGGTTCACCC.

About this clone: Read sequence stops 3 residues before the CDR3 end, and the germline J gene provides the missing end. The rearrangement uses TRBV10-3 and TRBJ1-1; 7 bases agree with TRBD1. V lost 0 bases, J lost 4 bases, and 8 bases stayed unmatched. CDR3 size: 16 residues. Germline values: CDR1 ENHRY, CDR2 SYGVKD. The CDR3 DNA, read in part, is TGTGCCATCAGTGAGTCGAACAGGGGCTCTGGCACTGAA. Encoded protein: CAISESNRGSGTE. The entire CDR3 is CAISESNRGSGTEAFF.

A word on this clone: The read stops 3 residues short of the end of the CDR3; the missing end is completed from the germline J gene. The chain uses TRBV19 and TRBJ1-2, with D maybe TRBD1 (5 bases). The CDR3 is 14 residues long. Germline CDR1 and CDR2: LNHDA and SQIVND (reference sequence). The sequenced CDR3 bases are TGTGCCACCGCCGGGACTAGCAAAAACAATGAC. Residues: CATAGTSKNND. The CDR3 in full is CATAGTSKNNDYTF.